This TCR beta chain was sequenced during a study of identical twins. Study-wide results and limits: Fewer insertions characterized abundant cord blood beta clonotypes, whereas memory repertoires showed none.

TCRdb passed the 5' RACE reads through MiXCR, listing each CDR3 protein once. The data show 450,000 or so distinct CDR3 sequences, roughly 20% seen once. Remarks on this clonotype: The antigen remains unidentified.

Each donor (without exception) was a healthy Caucasian. Sequenced: naive T cells sorted from blood. The sequence was collected from a man aged 45-60 years in good health.

The CDR3 is CASSTLAGGGGQYF. CDR3 coding DNA: TGTGCCAGCAGTACCCTAGCGGGAGGCGGGGGGCAGTACTTC. The V and J genes are TRBV28 and TRBJ2-7, with TRBD2 matching 11 bases. V shed 5 bases, J shed 9 bases, and the junction held 9 bases outside the gene matches. CDR1 MDHEN and CDR2 SYDVKM come from the germline V gene. The CDR3 is 14 amino acids.